The next 22 T cell receptor beta chains were all read from a single sample in a study of patients and donors after allogeneic stem cell transplantation. TCRdb processed the RT-PCR reads anew with MiXCR; each CDR3 protein has one entry. The sample records about 87,000 distinct CDR3 sequences, 4.5% to 5% being singletons. Sequencing was carried out using blood, either unsorted or a sorted T cell fraction (not recorded which). The source is a human donor who was either an allogeneic HSCT recipient or a stem cell or donor lymphocyte infusion donor (not recorded which). It is not recorded whose cells these are; they may come from a transplant donor.

This clonotype has a count of ten or more. V is TRBV20-1 and J is TRBJ2-1; D uncertain. Germline assignment: CDR1 DFQATT and CDR2 SNEGSKA (reference sequence). CDR3 length: 15 residues. V lost 0 bases, J lost 3 bases, and 12 bases lay in between. The CDR3 nucleotides read TGCAGTGCTAGAGATGGGCTAGACCTCTACAATGAGCAGTTCTTC. Translating it yields CSARDGLDLYNEQFF.

This clonotype was counted ten times or more. The chain couples TRBV5-1 to TRBJ2-1, with 8 bases aligning to TRBD1. The junction had 2 bases not matched to a gene; V was cut back by 0 bases and J by 0 bases. This CDR3 has 16 amino acids. Looked up from germline, CDR1 is SGHRS and CDR2 is YFSETQ. CDR3 amino acids: CASSLVGTGSYNEQFF. CDR3 bases: TGCGCCAGCAGCTTGGTCGGGACAGGCTCCTACAATGAGCAGTTCTTC.

There are many counts of this clonotype. The chain joins TRBV18 to TRBJ2-7; TRBD1 might be the D (6 bases). Looked up from germline, CDR1 is KGHSH and CDR2 is LQKENI. V lost 5 bases, J lost 5 bases, and 19 bases lay in between. This CDR3 is 15 amino acids long. In nucleotides, the CDR3 is TGTGCCAGCTCAGAACAGGGTACGGTCCTCCACGAGCAGTACTTC. Translating it yields CASSEQGTVLHEQYF. The variable domain in full, with the rest retrieved from reference TRBV18 and TRBJ2-7, is NAGVMQNPRHLVRRRGQEARLRCSPMKGHSHVYWYRQLPEEGLKFMVYLQKENIIDESGMPKERFSAEFPKEGPSILRIQQVVRGDSAAYFCASSEQGTVLHEQYFGPGTRLTVT.

This clonotype appeared many times. The chain recombines TRBV12-3 or TRBV12-4 with TRBJ2-5; the D is unclear. V shed 1 base and J shed 1 base, with 7 bases lying between them. This CDR3 has 14 residues. DNA of the CDR3: TGTGCCAGCAGTTTAGGGGGAACCCAAGAGACCCAGTACTTC. This codes for CASSLGGTQETQYF.

The V call is TRBV7-9, the J call TRBJ2-3; D gene unclear. Trimming cost V 0 bases and J 2 bases, with 6 bases left between them. The CDR3 consists of 14 residues. Germline CDR1 and CDR2: SEHNR and FQNEAQ (reference sequence). CDR3 nucleotides: TGTGCCAGCAGCTTAGCCCCTCTCACAGATACGCAGTATTTT. Protein: CASSLAPLTDTQYF.

This clonotype occurred many times. The chain couples TRBV29-1 to TRBJ1-2; D possibly corresponds to TRBD1 (6 bases). Trimming took 6 bases from V and 6 from J, leaving 17 bases between them. The CDR3 length is 13 residues. Germline CDR1 is SQVTM and CDR2 is ANQGSEA. In DNA, the CDR3 is TGCAGCGTAGCAGGGGTTCGAGCGGATGGCTACACCTTC. Translated: CSVAGVRADGYTF.

This clonotype was observed many times. The chain recombines TRBV7-9 with TRBJ2-5; perhaps TRBD1 as D (6 bases). Germline lookup yields CDR1 SEHNR and CDR2 FQNEAQ (reference sequence). The CDR3 is made up of 15 amino acids. Trimming pared 6 bases from V and 1 base from J, leaving 15 bases between. The CDR3 DNA reads as TGTGCCAGCAGATCCCTCGGGACATCCCAAGAGACCCAGTACTTC. This encodes CASRSLGTSQETQYF.

This clonotype was recorded at least ten times. The V gene is TRBV20-1, the J gene TRBJ1-2; TRBD1 matches at 8 bases. CDR1 is DFQATT, CDR2 SNEGSKA, per germline (reference sequence). This CDR3 is built from 14 residues. Trimming cost V 0 bases and J 4 bases; bases outside gene matches: 4. CDR3 residues: CSARDQGTGYGYTF. The DNA of the CDR3 is TGCAGTGCTAGAGATCAGGGGACAGGCTATGGCTACACCTTC.

This clonotype was observed many times. This chain uses TRBV20-1 with TRBJ2-4, with D maybe TRBD2 (6 bases). Germline values: CDR1 DFQATT, CDR2 SNEGSKA (reference sequence). The CDR3 loop spans 14 amino acids. V was pared by 0 bases and J by 7 bases, with 13 bases between. Written as DNA, the CDR3 is TGCAGTGCTAGAGATTATACCGGGGGTAACATTCAGTACTTC. As protein: CSARDYTGGNIQYF.

This clonotype was counted at least ten times. The chain is built from TRBV5-1 and TRBJ2-1; tentative D call: TRBD1 (6 bases). CDR1 and CDR2 (germline): SGHRS, YFSETQ. This CDR3 is 13 amino acids long. The V and J ends lost 4 bases and 4 bases respectively, with 9 bases between them. CDR3 nucleotides: TGCGCCAGCAGCCCTAGGGGGTACAATGAGCAGTTCTTC. Its translation is CASSPRGYNEQFF.

This clonotype occurred many times. The chain recombines TRBV12-3 or TRBV12-4 with TRBJ2-5, with 8 bases lining up with TRBD2. V shed 3 bases and J 2 bases; nucleotides not matched to a gene: 5. CDR3 length: 15 amino acids. CDR3 nucleotide sequence: TGTGCCAGCAGTTTTGGTCCGGGGGGGCAAGAGACCCAGTACTTC. It encodes CASSFGPGGQETQYF.

In this sample, this clonotype turned up many times. The chain is built from TRBV7-2 and TRBJ1-2; 7 nucleotides match TRBD1. Losses at the gene ends were 5 bases for V and 10 bases for J; bases not matched to a gene: 7. The CDR3 has 12 amino acids. CDR1 SGHTA and CDR2 FQGNSA come from the germline V gene. Written as DNA, the CDR3 is TGTGCCAGCAGCCGGGACAGTGTGTTCTACACCTTC. Its translation is CASSRDSVFYTF.

This clonotype was recorded many times. V and J are TRBV18 and TRBJ2-1, with 8 positions matching TRBD2. The CDR3 has 16 amino acids. V was clipped by 3 bases and J by 1 base; unmatched bases: 5. CDR1 is KGHSH, CDR2 LQKENI, per germline. CDR3 loop: CASSPREGWSYNEQFF. The CDR3 DNA follows: TGTGCCAGCTCACCCCGGGAGGGTTGGTCCTACAATGAGCAGTTCTTC.

For this clonotype: Compared with germline, one end of the junction differs, possibly owing to a read error. V usage is TRBV3-1 and J usage is TRBJ2-7; D could derive from TRBD1 or TRBD2 (6 bases each). The CDR3 runs to 15 residues. The germline V gene encodes CDR1 LGHDT and CDR2 YNNKEL (reference sequence). This CDR3 is CASSYEGGRSYEQHF. The CDR3 region has the DNA TGTGCCAGCAGCTACGAGGGGGGCAGATCTTACGAGCAGCACTTC.

As for this clonotype: A read error is possible here, since a much larger clone lies one base away. The chain combines TRBV30 with TRBJ2-7; 8 bases match TRBD2. V gave up 4 bases and J gave up 8 bases; unmatched junction bases: 16. CDR3 length: 15 residues. CDR1 and CDR2 (germline): GTSNPN, SVGIG (reference sequence). The CDR3 coding sequence is TGTGCCTGGAAACGGCCCGGGACTAGGTTTTACAAGCAGTACTTC. Translated, it gives CAWKRPGTRFYKQYF.

This clonotype appeared many times. The genes are TRBV19 and TRBJ1-5, with TRBD1 matching over 7 bases. The CDR3 extends over 14 amino acids. V was clipped by 6 bases and J by 1 base; unmatched bases: 3. Germline-derived CDR1 and CDR2 are LNHDA and SQIVND (reference sequence). The CDR3 nucleotides read TGTGCCAGTAGCGGGACAGCCAGCAATCAGCCCCAGCATTTT. Amino acid sequence: CASSGTASNQPQHF.

The chain has TRBV10-3 and TRBJ1-2, with TRBD1 matching over 8 bases. The CDR3 has 10 residues. The V gene's germline CDR1 is ENHRY and CDR2 SYGVKD. Losses at the gene ends were 10 bases for V and 8 bases for J; bases not matched to a gene: 3. CDR3 protein: CATRDRGYTF. CDR3 bases: TGTGCCACCCGGGACAGGGGCTACACCTTC.

This clonotype has only a few counts. Here the CDR3 DNA reads TGTGCCAGCAGCTTGCAGGGGAACACCGGGGAGCTGTTTTTT. It specifies CASSLQGNTGELFF. V usage is TRBV7-2 and J usage is TRBJ2-2; tentatively, D is TRBD1 (5 bases). CDR3 length equals 14 residues. CDR1 is SGHTA and CDR2 is FQGNSA in the germline V gene. The V end was cut by 3 bases, the J end by 1 base, with 6 bases between.

Ten or more counts support this clonotype. The chain joins TRBV19 to TRBJ1-2; unclear D gene. The length of the CDR3 is 13 residues. The V gene's germline CDR1 is LNHDA and CDR2 SQIVND (reference sequence). V lost 7 bases and J 3 bases, leaving 12 bases between the germline ends. CDR3 coding DNA: TGTGCCAGTAAGGAGCGAAATGACTATGGCTACACCTTC. The encoded protein is CASKERNDYGYTF.

This clonotype was detected only a few times. This sequence joins TRBV20-1 and TRBJ2-5, with D perhaps matching TRBD2 (7 bases). The V end was cut by 2 bases, the J end by 0 bases, with 22 bases between. CDR3 length: 18 residues. Germline CDR1 and CDR2: DFQATT and SNEGSKA (reference sequence). The CDR3 region is CSARKYRGAGVDQETQYF. The CDR3 DNA reads TGCAGTGCTAGAAAATATCGGGGGGCGGGGGTGGACCAAGAGACCCAGTACTTC.

This clonotype was recorded a few times. The rearrangement joins TRBV5-1 to TRBJ2-2; D ambiguous. Trimming removed 1 base at V and 3 bases at J, with 7 bases between. Per germline, CDR1 SGHRS and CDR2 YFSETQ. The CDR3 is 14 amino acids. The CDR3 here is CASSLSTDTGELFF. The CDR3 bases are TGCGCCAGCAGCTTGTCTACCGACACCGGGGAGCTGTTTTTT.

This clonotype was seen at least ten times. DNA of the CDR3: TGTGCCAGCAGCGATCCGGGACAGGGTAGCTACAATGAGCAGTTCTTC. Its translation: CASSDPGQGSYNEQFF. The V call is TRBV12-3 or TRBV12-4, the J call TRBJ2-1, with TRBD1 matching over 9 bases. The length of the CDR3 is 16 residues. Unmatched junction bases numbered 9, after V lost 6 bases and J lost 3 bases.